This entry lists 32 T cell receptor beta chains sequenced from one sample in a study of shared clonotypes between healthy human individuals (dated by TCRdb to about 2020). For the CD8 naive samples, CD45RO-negative cells were positively selected for CCR7, yielding a CD45RA+CCR7+ population from which TemRA cells were excluded. The receptor library was made with the immunoSEQ multiplex PCR assay. TCRdb limited this immuneACCESS table to in-frame rearrangements with V and J called. A share of clones is missing; checked studies link under half to unresolved V genes, and the rest is unexplained. The sample profile shows roughly 2.1 million clones; about 93% of them were found once. The top ten constitute over 1.5% of the sample. The sequencing sample was made of naive CD8+ T cells from PBMCs. The cell subset or site label corresponds to: CD45RA+CCR7+. These TCRs come from a man between 18 and 29 years old in good health. Some clones in this sample may be carry-over from other donors' samples.

V gene TRBV6-6 combines with J gene TRBJ2-2; 8 bases are shared with TRBD1. CDR1 is MNHNY and CDR2 is SVGAGI in the germline V gene (reference sequence). The CDR3 sequence is 15 residues long. V gave up 5 bases and J gave up 2 bases; unmatched junction bases: 4. The CDR3 is CASSHRGINTGELFF. The DNA for the CDR3 is TGTGCCAGCAGTCACAGGGGGATAAACACCGGGGAGCTGTTTTTT.

Comment on this clone: The sample holds other DNA sequences that translate to the same CDR3. The chain uses TRBV27 and TRBJ2-7; weak D call: TRBD2 (6 bases). V lost 4 bases, J lost 2 bases, and 12 bases lay in between. From germline, CDR1 is MNHEY and CDR2 SMNVEV (reference sequence). The length of the CDR3 is 14 residues. The CDR3 sequence: CASSWGTGAYEQYF. The CDR3 DNA reads TGTGCCAGCAGTTGGGGGACTGGAGCCTACGAGCAGTACTTC.

This clone was picked up one time. The chain is built from TRBV4-3 and TRBJ1-1, with no clear D. The CDR3 spans 15 residues. Looked up from germline, CDR1 is LGHNA and CDR2 is YSLEER. Deletions cut 0 bases from V and 2 bases from J, with 10 bases between. The CDR3 sequence: CASSQESPPNTEAFF. Here the CDR3 DNA reads TGCGCCAGCAGCCAAGAGTCCCCCCCAAACACTGAAGCTTTCTTT.

The J gene is TRBJ2-4, the V gene TRBV5-1, with a weak D call TRBD1 (6 bases). The CDR3 consists of 16 residues. Germline CDR1 reads SGHRS; CDR2 reads YFSETQ. V shed 0 bases and J shed 2 bases, with 12 bases lying between them. The DNA of the CDR3 is TGCGCCAGCAGCTTGGGCAGGGGAACATCCAAAAACATTCAGTACTTC. This encodes CASSLGRGTSKNIQYF.

Points on this clone: The same CDR3 is also encoded by other DNA sequences in this sample. This rearrangement joins TRBV6-5 to TRBJ2-7, with 7 nucleotides matching TRBD2. The length of the CDR3 is 15 residues. With 0 bases clipped from V and 4 bases from J, the junction kept 6 bases outside the gene matches. Per the germline V gene, CDR1 is MNHEY and CDR2 is SVGAGI. CDR3: CASSYSLAAEYEQYF. CDR3 bases: TGTGCCAGCAGTTACTCCCTAGCGGCTGAATACGAGCAGTACTTC.

The chain uses TRBV9 and TRBJ2-2, with D hard to call. CDR1 is SGDLS and CDR2 is YYNGEE in the germline V gene. The CDR3 spans 15 residues. Trimming cost V 0 bases and J 6 bases, with 12 bases left between them. DNA of the CDR3: TGTGCCAGCAGCGTAGTTGGGAATTTGGCCGGGGAGCTGTTTTTT. Protein sequence: CASSVVGNLAGELFF.

This chain uses TRBV6-5 with TRBJ1-1; D not resolved. The ends were cut back, 5 bases at V and 3 bases at J, with 10 bases in the middle. Germline CDR1 reads MNHEY; CDR2 reads SVGAGI. CDR3 length equals 13 residues. CDR3 bases: TGTGCCAGCAGTCCTTCCCTCTACACTGAAGCTTTCTTT. Protein: CASSPSLYTEAFF.

The chain is built from TRBV9 and TRBJ1-2; 7 bases are a match to TRBD1. This CDR3 has 16 residues. V was clipped by 0 bases and J by 4 bases; unmatched bases: 9. Germline V lookup: CDR1 SGDLS, CDR2 YYNGEE. The CDR3 reads CASSVAPDRDFYGYTF. The CDR3 nucleotides read TGTGCCAGCAGCGTAGCACCCGACAGGGACTTCTATGGCTACACCTTC.

Comment on this clone: Other DNA sequences in this specimen translate into the identical CDR3. The CDR3 is CASSLTGLAGDNEQFF. CDR3 in DNA: TGTGCCAGCAGCTTAACTGGCCTAGCGGGAGACAATGAGCAGTTCTTC. The chain employs TRBV7-3 and TRBJ2-1, with 10 bases lining up with TRBD2. V was clipped by 0 bases and J by 5 bases; unmatched bases: 4. Looked up from germline, CDR1 is SGHTA and CDR2 is FQGTGA. The CDR3 is 16 residues long.

The chain links TRBV6-6 to TRBJ2-7; possible D gene TRBD2, 5 bases. The CDR3 loop spans 14 amino acids. V was clipped by 3 bases and J by 0 bases, with 9 bases between them. The germline V gene has CDR1 MNHNY and CDR2 SVGAGI (reference sequence). CDR3 DNA sequence: TGTGCCAGCAGTTATTCGACTAACTCCTACGAGCAGTACTTC. Its protein product is CASSYSTNSYEQYF.

The CDR3: CASSRRDGTYEQYF. The DNA of the CDR3 is TGTGCCAGCAGCCGTAGGGACGGAACCTACGAGCAGTACTTC. The chain combines TRBV7-8 with TRBJ2-7; D is tentatively TRBD1 or TRBD2 (5 bases each). CDR3 length: 14 amino acids. V was trimmed by 5 bases and J by 2 bases, leaving 13 bases between them. Germline CDR1 and CDR2: SGHVS and FQNEAQ.

The gene calls are TRBV15 and TRBJ2-1; possible D gene TRBD2, 6 bases. The V gene lost 0 bases and the J gene lost 7 bases, with 13 bases spanning the gap. Per the germline V gene, CDR1 is LNHNV and CDR2 is YYDKDF (reference sequence). The CDR3 extends over 15 amino acids. The CDR3 here is CATSRDSRLENEQFF. For the CDR3, the DNA is TGTGCCACCAGCAGAGATTCGAGACTAGAAAATGAGCAGTTCTTC.

The V and J genes are TRBV28 and TRBJ2-5; D ambiguous. Per the germline V gene, CDR1 is MDHEN and CDR2 is SYDVKM. The CDR3 sequence is 13 residues long. The V gene lost 5 bases and the J gene lost 4 bases, with 11 bases spanning the gap. Here the CDR3 DNA reads TGTGCCAGCAGTCCCCGGGTTGGAGAGACCCAGTACTTC. Translating gives CASSPRVGETQYF.

This sequence joins TRBV5-5 and TRBJ1-2; D not resolved. From germline, CDR1 is SGHKS and CDR2 YYEKEE (reference sequence). Trimming stripped 0 bases from V and 5 bases from J, with 11 bases between. This CDR3 is built from 14 residues. CDR3 in amino acids: CASSLERRLYGYTF. CDR3 in DNA: TGTGCCAGCAGCTTGGAGAGGAGGTTATATGGCTACACCTTC.

V gene TRBV2 combines with J gene TRBJ2-1; 8 positions agree with TRBD1. Trimming removed 6 bases from V and 0 bases from J; junction bases left unmatched: 13. Germline V lookup: CDR1 SNHLY, CDR2 FYNNEI. The CDR3 extends over 18 amino acids. CDR3 nucleotides: TGTGCCAGCAGAACGACGGAACGGACAGGGAGCTCCTACAATGAGCAGTTCTTC. Its protein is CASRTTERTGSSYNEQFF.

The rearrangement uses TRBV28 and TRBJ1-1, with unresolved D. V shed 6 bases and J shed 8 bases, with 13 bases lying between them. The CDR3 runs 12 residues. Germline V gene lookup returns CDR1 MDHEN and CDR2 SYDVKM. CDR3 region: CASSPHPGEAFF. Here the CDR3 DNA reads TGTGCCAGCAGCCCCCACCCGGGCGAAGCTTTCTTT.

V is TRBV27 and J is TRBJ1-5, with D possibly being TRBD1 (6 bases). Looked up from germline, CDR1 is MNHEY and CDR2 is SMNVEV (reference sequence). The CDR3 consists of 15 residues. Trimming cost V 1 base and J 4 bases, with 11 bases left between them. The CDR3 bases are TGTGCCAGCAGTTTATTTTGGGGGGCGAATCAGCCCCAGCATTTT. It specifies CASSLFWGANQPQHF.

This clone has just one count. The chain has TRBV5-1 and TRBJ1-1; D possibly corresponds to TRBD1 (5 bases). The CDR3 covers 15 residues. Germline loops: CDR1 SGHRS, CDR2 YFSETQ. With 4 bases removed from V and 7 bases from J, the gap between germline ends came to 20 bases. The CDR3 coding sequence is TGCGCCAGCAGCCCCGGCGTTGGCAGGGTGGTTGAAGCTTTCTTT. It translates to CASSPGVGRVVEAFF.

As regards this clone: Other DNA sequences in the sample encode the same CDR3. This rearrangement joins TRBV6-1 to TRBJ2-7; D is unclear. The CDR3 is 9 residues long. Germline CDR1 and CDR2: MNHNS and SASEGT. The germline V and J ends were trimmed by 10 bases and 0 bases, with 1 base remaining between them. The CDR3 DNA reads as TGTGCCACCTCCTACGAGCAGTACTTC. This encodes CATSYEQYF.

The chain combines TRBV25-1 with TRBJ2-5, with D possibly matching TRBD1 (5 bases). CDR1 MGHDK and CDR2 SYGVNS come from the germline V gene. V shed 5 bases and J shed 3 bases, with 16 bases lying between them. The CDR3 loop spans 15 amino acids. The CDR3 nucleotides read TGTGCCAGCAGTTTCATAGGTCAGGGCGAAGAGACCCAGTACTTC. This encodes CASSFIGQGEETQYF.

The rearrangement links TRBV4-1 to TRBJ2-2; D is undetermined. Trimming removed 4 bases at V and 6 bases at J, with 9 bases between. CDR3 length: 13 amino acids. CDR1 and CDR2 (germline): MGHRA, YSYEKL. The CDR3: CASSRSSAGELFF. The CDR3 nucleotides are TGCGCCAGCAGCCGTTCCTCGGCCGGGGAGCTGTTTTTT.

The chain has TRBV12-2 and TRBJ2-1; TRBD1, as called in the table, went unchecked against the DNA. TRBV12-2 is termed a pseudogene. The CDR3 extends over 19 amino acids. CDR3: CASRPGPATVEYTYNEQFF. In DNA, the CDR3 is TGTGCAAGTCGCCCAGGCCCAGCCACGGTCGAGTACACCTACAATGAGCAGTTCTTC.

The chain links TRBV2 to TRBJ2-1; D gene unclear. The CDR3 is 13 amino acids. Looked up from germline, CDR1 is SNHLY and CDR2 is FYNNEI. V was pared by 2 bases and J by 5 bases, with 7 bases between. The DNA for the CDR3 is TGTGCCAGCAGTGAAAACCCCAACAATGAGCAGTTCTTC. Amino acids: CASSENPNNEQFF.

This chain joins TRBV29-1 and TRBJ2-1, with 8 nucleotides matching TRBD2. Germline V CDR1 and CDR2: SQVTM, ANQGSEA. V lost 7 bases and J lost 8; bases outside the gene matches: 13. The CDR3 runs to 14 residues. CDR3 sequence: CSGLSGGRGDEQFF. CDR3 coding DNA: TGCAGCGGCCTATCGGGAGGGAGGGGTGATGAGCAGTTCTTC.

The J gene is TRBJ2-1, the V gene TRBV28; D is undetermined. The V gene's germline CDR1 is MDHEN and CDR2 SYDVKM. Deletions cut 4 bases from V and 0 bases from J, with 13 bases between. The CDR3 totals 16 residues. In DNA, the CDR3 is TGTGCCAGCAGTTACCAACTTGACGCCTCCTACAATGAGCAGTTCTTC. Translation: CASSYQLDASYNEQFF.

The chain couples TRBV5-6 to TRBJ2-7; the D gene is possibly TRBD2 (5 bases). This CDR3 region has 13 residues. Germline CDR1 and CDR2: SGHDT and YYEEEE. V dropped 0 bases and J dropped 5 bases, with 9 bases sitting between them. The CDR3 loop is CASSLGAGHEQYF. The DNA of the CDR3 is TGTGCCAGCAGCTTGGGGGCGGGCCACGAGCAGTACTTC. The variable domain in full, completed from reference TRBV5-6 and TRBJ2-7, reads DAGVTQSPTHLIKTRGQQVTLRCSPKSGHDTVSWYQQALGQGPQFIFQYYEEEERQRGNFPDRFSGHQFPNYSSELNVNALLLGDSALYLCASSLGAGHEQYFGPGTRLTVT.

The rearrangement joins TRBV27 to TRBJ1-3, with D hard to call. V lost 6 bases, J lost 2 bases, and 11 bases lay in between. Germline V lookup: CDR1 MNHEY, CDR2 SMNVEV (reference sequence). The CDR3 is 14 amino acids. The DNA of the CDR3 is TGTGCCAGCAGCGCCAGGACGGCTGGAAACACCATATATTTT. Protein: CASSARTAGNTIYF.

This clone has more than one count but fewer than ten. This chain uses TRBV19 with TRBJ1-1; weak D call: TRBD1 (5 bases). Germline-derived CDR1 and CDR2 are LNHDA and SQIVND (reference sequence). CDR3 length equals 14 residues. Trimming stripped 5 bases from V and 2 bases from J, with 12 bases between. Here the CDR3 DNA reads TGTGCCAGTAGTCTTCAGGGCATTAACACTGAAGCTTTCTTT. Translated, it gives CASSLQGINTEAFF.

Only one count was recorded for this clone. Other DNA sequences in this sample translate to the same CDR3. The chain combines TRBV14 with TRBJ2-5; D call uncertain. The CDR3 runs to 12 residues. V was pared by 0 bases and J by 5 bases, with 4 bases between. Germline CDR1 SGHDN, CDR2 FVKESK. CDR3 nucleotides: TGTGCCAGCAGCCAAGATCTGGAGACCCAGTACTTC. Translated: CASSQDLETQYF.

The chain combines TRBV6-6 with TRBJ1-1; D uncertain. CDR1 MNHNY and CDR2 SVGAGI come from the germline V gene (reference sequence). The V gene lost 0 bases and the J gene lost 3 bases, with 11 bases spanning the gap. The CDR3 has 15 residues. CDR3: CASSYSLPPDTEAFF. Written as DNA, the CDR3 is TGTGCCAGCAGTTACTCGCTCCCTCCGGACACTGAAGCTTTCTTT.

The chain employs TRBV6-1 and TRBJ2-7, with 9 positions matching TRBD2. The ends lost 5 bases at V and 0 bases at J; junction bases unmatched: 5. Germline CDR1 MNHNS, CDR2 SASEGT. The CDR3 loop spans 15 amino acids. CDR3 nucleotide sequence: TGTGCCAGCAGTATAGCGGGAGCGTCCTCCTACGAGCAGTACTTC. Its protein product is CASSIAGASSYEQYF.

The rearrangement uses TRBV4-1 and TRBJ2-2, with 8 bases that match TRBD1. With 4 bases clipped from V and 6 bases from J, the junction kept 4 bases outside the gene matches. Germline loops: CDR1 MGHRA, CDR2 YSYEKL. The CDR3 consists of 14 residues. This chain's CDR3 is CASSRGTGSGELFF. In DNA form, the CDR3 reads TGCGCCAGCAGCCGAGGGACAGGCTCCGGGGAGCTGTTTTTT.